The TCR beta chain under discussion was sequenced for a study of shared clonotypes between healthy human individuals. Study-level points and caveats: In having few donors, the study represented limited genetic and exposure-history diversity. It was observed that 4% to 6% of naive CD4 clonotypes were shared across a handful of donors.

The CDR3 consists of 15 residues. Trimming pared 0 bases from V and 4 bases from J, leaving 13 bases between. Germline V lookup: CDR1 SGHRS, CDR2 YFSETQ. Roughly 33,000 T cell genomes, or approximately 190 ng DNA, went into the sorted-subset replicate PCRs. Only in-frame clones appear in the TCRdb table, and some are missing; sequencing was by immunoSEQ multiplex PCR. The table lists 2 million to 2.5 million clones, about 92% of them singletons. Notes on this clone: Its antigen remains unidentified.

This clonotype originated in a man between 18 and 29 years old in good health. Some clones in this sample may be carry-over from other donors' samples. Sequenced input: naive CD4+ T cells from PBMCs. Regarding subset: CD45RA+ positively selected. The rearrangement uses TRBV5-1 and TRBJ1-1, with D possibly TRBD1 on 5 matching bases. CDR3: CASSLEQDYFTEAFF. The CDR3 bases are TGCGCCAGCAGCTTGGAACAGGACTATTTCACTGAAGCTTTCTTT.